A single sample is the source of the 27 T cell receptor beta chains below, sequenced in a study of T cell clusters in autoimmune cytopenias. Multiplex touch-down PCR amplified TRB using TRB-A and TRB-B pools in one tube. Using the multiplex PCR reads, TCRdb records one entry per CDR3 protein without DNA. Its table records roughly 6,900 distinct CDR3 sequences. Tens of thousands of genome equivalents of blood DNA were amplified for TRB. These same records also appear under a second study, on T cell repertoires in aging, cancer and after chemotherapy.

The material sequenced was peripheral blood. These receptors all come from a human donor in good health.

The chain joins TRBV29-1 to TRBJ1-5; the TRBD1 assignment by TCRdb is unverifiable without DNA. Germline lookup yields CDR1 SQVTM and CDR2 ANQGSEA. The CDR3 is made up of 13 amino acids. The CDR3 is CSVTGQGVRAQHF. The full variable domain, with the rest looked up from reference TRBV29-1 and TRBJ1-5, is SAVISQKPSRDICQRGTSLTIQCQVDSQVTMMFWYRQQPGQSLTLIATANQGSEATYESGFVIDKFPISRPNLTFSTLTVSNMSPEDSSIYLCSVTGQGVRAQHFGDGTRLSIL.

According to its frequency, this clonotype is medium-sized. The CDR3 is CASSLLSSYEQYF. The chain joins TRBV18 to TRBJ2-7. Germline V gene data show CDR1 as KGHSH and CDR2 as LQKENI. The CDR3 extends over 13 amino acids.

The chain is built from TRBV6-6 and TRBJ2-6; TCRdb calls TRBD1, which cannot be checked without DNA. The CDR3 length is 15 residues. CDR1 and CDR2 from the germline V gene are MNHNY and SVGAGI (reference sequence). Here the CDR3 reads CASSSRGSGANVLTF.

This clonotype shows up as medium-sized by frequency. The chain couples TRBV5-5 to TRBJ2-5; with no DNA, the TCRdb D assignment of TRBD1 cannot be verified. The CDR3 is 14 amino acids. CDR1 is SGHKS and CDR2 is YYEKEE in the germline V gene (reference sequence). CDR3 sequence: CASSPIGAQETQYF.

CDR3 residues: CASSLVSSGANTGELFF. The rearrangement uses TRBV5-1 and TRBJ2-2. From germline, CDR1 is SGHRS and CDR2 YFSETQ. The CDR3 is 17 residues long.

This clonotype shows up as medium-sized by frequency. The CDR3 loop is CASSPRSGGAETQYF. The chain carries TRBV12-3 or TRBV12-4 and TRBJ2-5; the D gene TCRdb calls, TRBD2, cannot be checked with no DNA. CDR3 length equals 15 residues.

The CDR3 loop reads CASSHGTGSEQYF. The chain has TRBV18 and TRBJ2-7; TCRdb outputs TRBD1, but without DNA this stays unchecked. Germline CDR1 KGHSH, CDR2 LQKENI. CDR3 length: 13 residues.

Frequency places this clonotype as medium-sized. The gene calls are TRBV6-4 and TRBJ2-3; TCRdb returns TRBD2, unconfirmable since there is no DNA. The CDR3 consists of 15 residues. Germline CDR1 and CDR2: MRHNA and SNTAGT. The CDR3 sequence is CASSPSGEGTDTQYF.

The chain combines TRBV12-3 or TRBV12-4 with TRBJ1-5; TCRdb selects TRBD1, and the lack of DNA leaves this call unchecked. This CDR3 comprises 15 residues. CDR3 loop: CASTPWGQSNQPQHF.

The chain carries TRBV12-3 or TRBV12-4 and TRBJ2-7; TCRdb outputs TRBD1, but without DNA this stays unchecked. This CDR3 spans 13 amino acids. CDR3 sequence: CASSPPTGYEQYF.

This clonotype registers medium-sized by frequency. The V gene is TRBV19, the J gene TRBJ2-6; no DNA is available, so the TRBD1 call from TCRdb remains unchecked. Germline V lookup: CDR1 LNHDA, CDR2 SQIVND (reference sequence). The CDR3 is made up of 18 amino acids. The CDR3 region is CASTRNRDRYSGANVLTF.

This clonotype is deemed medium-sized by its frequency. The CDR3 protein is CASSYRDGRLEQYF. The gene calls are TRBV5-5 and TRBJ2-7; checking the TCRdb D call of TRBD2 is not possible without DNA. Germline V gene data show CDR1 as SGHKS and CDR2 as YYEKEE (reference sequence). This CDR3 is built from 14 residues.

The chain combines TRBV12-3 or TRBV12-4 with TRBJ2-2; the TRBD1 assignment by TCRdb is unverifiable without DNA. The CDR3 spans 18 residues. The CDR3 protein is CASSQIRMTGGMAGELFF.

This chain connects TRBV5-8 to TRBJ2-1; TCRdb reports TRBD1, a call that lacks DNA to check it against. Germline CDR1 is SGHTS and CDR2 is YDEGEE. The CDR3 sequence is 13 residues long. CDR3 in amino acids: CASSWDTGDEQFF.

This clonotype registers medium-sized by frequency. The chain is built from TRBV5-5 and TRBJ2-2; with no DNA, the TCRdb D assignment of TRBD1 cannot be verified. The CDR3 is 15 residues long. Germline CDR1 reads SGHKS; CDR2 reads YYEKEE (reference sequence). The CDR3 here is CASSLRTGNTGELFF.

The rearrangement uses TRBV6-1 and TRBJ1-1; TCRdb reports TRBD1, a call that lacks DNA to check it against. CDR1 and CDR2 (germline): MNHNS, SASEGT. The length of the CDR3 is 16 residues. CDR3 amino acids: CASNRTPRAMNTEAFF.

This clonotype registers medium-sized by frequency. This chain joins TRBV5-6 and TRBJ2-3; checking the TCRdb D call of TRBD2 is not possible without DNA. CDR1 and CDR2 (germline): SGHDT, YYEEEE. This CDR3 contains 16 residues. The CDR3 protein is CASSLDSQRVTDTQYF.

The chain couples TRBV27 to TRBJ1-2; as DNA is missing, the TRBD1 call by TCRdb cannot be tested. CDR1 MNHEY and CDR2 SMNVEV come from the germline V gene (reference sequence). The CDR3 runs to 12 residues. The CDR3 sequence is CASSPGHYGYTF.

This clonotype is called medium-sized (0.01 to 0.1%) based on its frequency. V usage is TRBV27 and J usage is TRBJ2-3. CDR3 size: 13 residues. Germline values: CDR1 MNHEY, CDR2 SMNVEV (reference sequence). The CDR3 reads CASSFHSTDTQYF.

Its frequency marks this clonotype as medium-sized. The chain links TRBV6-2 or TRBV6-3 to TRBJ2-3; TCRdb selects TRBD1, and the lack of DNA leaves this call unchecked. This CDR3 contains 16 residues. Germline lookup yields CDR1 MNHEY and CDR2 SVGEGT. The CDR3: CASSPGQGDRADTQYF.

This clonotype counts as medium-sized by frequency. V and J are TRBV6-1 and TRBJ2-1. Germline V lookup: CDR1 MNHNS, CDR2 SASEGT. CDR3 size: 13 residues. CDR3 residues: CASSVLLHNEQFF.

This clonotype is medium-sized (0.01 to 0.1%) by frequency. This chain connects TRBV6-2 or TRBV6-3 to TRBJ2-1; the D gene TCRdb calls, TRBD1, cannot be checked with no DNA. Per germline, CDR1 MNHEY and CDR2 SVGEGT. CDR3 length: 15 amino acids. The CDR3 loop is CASSLNRGPYNEQFF.

By frequency, this clonotype registers medium-sized. The CDR3 protein is CASSPDSAGYEQYF. The rearrangement links TRBV19 to TRBJ2-7; TCRdb names TRBD2, which stays unverified in the absence of DNA. The CDR3 length is 14 residues. The germline V gene encodes CDR1 LNHDA and CDR2 SQIVND (reference sequence).

V is TRBV6-2 or TRBV6-3 and J is TRBJ2-3; TCRdb selects TRBD1, and the lack of DNA leaves this call unchecked. Germline CDR1 and CDR2: MNHEY and SVGEGT. This CDR3 comprises 17 residues. This chain's CDR3 is CASSSIDDRVVRDTQYF.

The chain couples TRBV6-5 to TRBJ1-2. The CDR3 runs 15 residues. CDR1 and CDR2 (germline): MNHEY, SVGAGI. The CDR3 reads CASSLDHSLNYGYTF.

The rearrangement links TRBV18 to TRBJ2-7; TCRdb proposes TRBD1, but this gene call is untestable without DNA. The CDR3 runs 14 residues. Germline V gene data show CDR1 as KGHSH and CDR2 as LQKENI. CDR3 sequence: CASSSGGAAYEQYF.

The rearrangement uses TRBV6-5 and TRBJ1-5. The CDR3 extends over 13 amino acids. CDR1 MNHEY and CDR2 SVGAGI come from the germline V gene. CDR3 loop: CASSFKGDQPQHF.